This entry lists 17 T cell receptor beta chains sequenced from one sample in a study of blood T cells in healthy people across ages. Sample-barcoded 5' priming and a J-beta primer mix drove a second PCR of roughly 6 to 12 cycles. TCRdb processed the 5' RACE reads anew with MiXCR; each CDR3 protein has one entry. This sample has 1.8 million or so distinct CDR3 sequences, with 30% to 40% found just once. The sample taken for sequencing was blood. Every receptor here comes from a human donor in good health.

The chain combines TRBV11-2 with TRBJ2-1; no firm D call. Germline V lookup: CDR1 SGHAT, CDR2 FQNNGV. Trimming took 5 bases from V and 5 from J, leaving 13 bases between them. The CDR3 loop spans 14 amino acids. The CDR3 DNA reads TGTGCCAGCAGCACCACAAGTGGAAACAATGAGCAGTTCTTC. This translates into CASSTTSGNNEQFF. Based on the CDR3 plus reference TRBV11-2 and TRBJ2-1, the full variable domain is EAGVAQSPRYKIIEKRQSVAFWCNPISGHATLYWYQQILGQGPKLLIQFQNNGVVDDSQLPKDRFSAERLKGVDSTLKIQPAKLEDSAVYLCASSTTSGNNEQFFGPGTRLTVL.

This chain uses TRBV29-1 with TRBJ2-7, with 10 bases that match TRBD1. The CDR3 contains 16 residues. The germline CDR1 and CDR2 sequences are SQVTM and ANQGSEA. After removal of 2 bases from V and 7 bases from J, the junction contained 14 bases not matched to a gene. CDR3 sequence (DNA): TGCAGCGTTGAATTTCTGGGACAGGGGATTTCCCATGAGCAGTACTTC. The encoded protein is CSVEFLGQGISHEQYF.

The chain uses TRBV5-1 and TRBJ2-7, with TRBD1 matching 9 bases. The germline gives CDR1 SGHRS, CDR2 YFSETQ. Trimming at V came to 7 bases and at J to 6 bases, leaving 17 bases not matched to a gene. The CDR3 loop spans 16 amino acids. Here the CDR3 DNA reads TGCGCCAGCGGCCCCAACCCGGGACAGGGTGGCTCCGAGCAGTACTTC. This codes for CASGPNPGQGGSEQYF.

The genes are TRBV27 and TRBJ1-2; TRBD1 matches at 7 bases. Losses at the gene ends were 5 bases for V and 4 bases for J; bases not matched to a gene: 16. This CDR3 spans 17 amino acids. Germline V gene lookup returns CDR1 MNHEY and CDR2 SMNVEV (reference sequence). The chain's CDR3 is CASSPPREGAVSYGYTF. CDR3 nucleotides: TGTGCCAGCAGTCCCCCAAGGGAGGGGGCAGTCAGCTATGGCTACACCTTC.

The chain employs TRBV21-1 and TRBJ2-7; the table's D call, TRBD1, has no DNA check behind it. The end of the DNA fits TRBJ1-2 better, so the J call may be wrong. TRBV21-1 is a pseudogene segment. The CDR3 is made up of 13 amino acids. CDR3 region: CTSTLQGTGGYTF. The DNA of the CDR3 is TGTACCAGCACCCTACAGGGTACGGGTGGCTACACCTTC.

Only a few counts were recorded for this clonotype. The chain couples TRBV6-1 to TRBJ2-7, with unresolved D. The CDR3 length is 14 residues. In germline, CDR1 is MNHNS, CDR2 SASEGT. V lost 5 bases to trimming and J lost 0 bases, with 11 bases between them. The CDR3 sequence is CASSPTINSYEQYF. CDR3 DNA: TGTGCCAGCAGTCCCACAATTAACTCCTACGAGCAGTACTTC.

This clonotype has only a few counts. This chain joins TRBV27 and TRBJ1-1; unclear D gene. The germline CDR1 and CDR2 sequences are MNHEY and SMNVEV (reference sequence). There are 16 residues in the CDR3. V lost 6 bases and J 0 bases, leaving 17 bases between the germline ends. CDR3 coding DNA: TGTGCCAGCAGCCGTCGGGCAGGTCCCATGAACACTGAAGCTTTCTTT. The encoded protein is CASSRRAGPMNTEAFF.

The CDR3 DNA reads TGTGCCAGCAGTCCACAGGGATTGGGTGGCTACACCTTC. This codes for CASSPQGLGGYTF. This rearrangement joins TRBV11-2 to TRBJ1-2, with D tentatively TRBD1 (6 bases). Trimming removed 6 bases at V and 7 bases at J, with 15 bases between. CDR3 length: 13 amino acids. CDR1 SGHAT and CDR2 FQNNGV come from the germline V gene.

Only a few counts were recorded for this clonotype. The CDR3 region is CAMGSNLEADTQYF. The CDR3, as DNA: TGTGCCATGGGGTCCAACTTAGAGGCAGATACGCAGTATTTT. The chain joins TRBV10-3 to TRBJ2-3; D gene unclear. Trimming took 9 bases from V and 4 from J, leaving 17 bases between them. The germline gives CDR1 ENHRY, CDR2 SYGVKD. This CDR3 contains 14 residues.

This chain uses TRBV24-1 with TRBJ1-5; D not resolved. CDR1 is KGHDR, CDR2 SFDVKD, per germline. The ends were cut back, 2 bases at V and 7 bases at J, with 8 bases in the middle. The CDR3 has 13 amino acids. The CDR3 bases are TGTGCCACCAGTGATTCCCAAGAACAGCCCCAGCATTTT. Its protein product is CATSDSQEQPQHF.

Points on this clonotype: The junction departs from the called germline gene at one end, perhaps through a read error. This chain uses TRBV7-2 with TRBJ2-2, with 10 bases identical to TRBD1. CDR3 size: 18 residues. Germline loops: CDR1 SGHTA, CDR2 FQGNSA. This CDR3 is CASSLVPPGTGDTGELFF. The CDR3 nucleotides are TGTGCCAGTAGCTTAGTACCCCCTGGGACAGGGGACACCGGGGAGCTGTTTTTT.

This rearrangement joins TRBV29-1 to TRBJ2-5, with D possibly TRBD1 on 5 matching bases. The CDR3 loop spans 12 amino acids. V lost 6 bases, J lost 5 bases, and 13 bases lay in between. Germline V CDR1 and CDR2: SQVTM, ANQGSEA. The CDR3 is CSVPQGKETQYF. The CDR3 DNA follows: TGCAGCGTCCCGCAGGGAAAGGAGACCCAGTACTTC.

A word on this clonotype: One junction end disagrees with the germline gene, perhaps due to a read error. J is TRBJ2-1 and V is TRBV10-3; 9 nucleotides match TRBD2. CDR1 and CDR2 from the germline V gene are ENHRY and SYGVKD. This CDR3 has 15 residues. CDR3 bases: TGTGCCATCAGTGAGCAACTGGGACTAGCCGCTGAGCGGTTCTTC. Amino acids: CAISEQLGLAAERFF.

The V gene is TRBV2, the J gene TRBJ1-1; D not certain. Germline V gene data show CDR1 as SNHLY and CDR2 as FYNNEI. Trimming stripped 9 bases from V and 11 bases from J, with 19 bases between. This CDR3 spans 12 amino acids. CDR3 in DNA: TGTGCCAGTTTTGAGTCCGGGAGAGAGGCTTTCTTT. Residues: CASFESGREAFF. Drawing the rest from reference TRBV2 and TRBJ1-1, the complete variable domain is EPEVTQTPSHQVTQMGQEVILRCVPISNHLYFYWYRQILGQKVEFLVSFYNNEISEKSEIFDDQFSVERPDGSNFTLKIRSTKLEDSAMYFCASFESGREAFFGQGTRLTVV.

This clonotype was recorded a few times. Written as DNA, the CDR3 is TGTGCCATCAGTGGGACTGTTGGCAATGAGCAGTTCTTC. Translation gives CAISGTVGNEQFF. The chain combines TRBV10-3 with TRBJ2-1; D might be TRBD2 (5 bases). V lost 4 bases to trimming and J lost 6 bases, with 10 bases between them. This CDR3 contains 13 residues. Germline CDR1 is ENHRY and CDR2 is SYGVKD.

The genes are TRBV29-1 and TRBJ2-1; D is unclear. CDR1 SQVTM and CDR2 ANQGSEA come from the germline V gene. The V end lost 4 bases, the J end lost 0 bases, and 13 bases lay between the germline ends. This CDR3 is 15 amino acids long. In DNA form, the CDR3 reads TGCAGCGTTGGAGAACGGGCAAGCTCCTACAATGAGCAGTTCTTC. Translated: CSVGERASSYNEQFF.

This clonotype was seen a few times. The genes are TRBV6-1 and TRBJ1-1, with D possibly TRBD1 on 6 matching bases. V was trimmed by 0 bases and J by 4 bases, leaving 9 bases between them. Germline CDR1 is MNHNS and CDR2 is SASEGT. CDR3 size: 14 residues. The CDR3 protein is CASSEAIGGTEAFF. CDR3 DNA: TGTGCCAGCAGTGAAGCAATAGGGGGCACTGAAGCTTTCTTT.